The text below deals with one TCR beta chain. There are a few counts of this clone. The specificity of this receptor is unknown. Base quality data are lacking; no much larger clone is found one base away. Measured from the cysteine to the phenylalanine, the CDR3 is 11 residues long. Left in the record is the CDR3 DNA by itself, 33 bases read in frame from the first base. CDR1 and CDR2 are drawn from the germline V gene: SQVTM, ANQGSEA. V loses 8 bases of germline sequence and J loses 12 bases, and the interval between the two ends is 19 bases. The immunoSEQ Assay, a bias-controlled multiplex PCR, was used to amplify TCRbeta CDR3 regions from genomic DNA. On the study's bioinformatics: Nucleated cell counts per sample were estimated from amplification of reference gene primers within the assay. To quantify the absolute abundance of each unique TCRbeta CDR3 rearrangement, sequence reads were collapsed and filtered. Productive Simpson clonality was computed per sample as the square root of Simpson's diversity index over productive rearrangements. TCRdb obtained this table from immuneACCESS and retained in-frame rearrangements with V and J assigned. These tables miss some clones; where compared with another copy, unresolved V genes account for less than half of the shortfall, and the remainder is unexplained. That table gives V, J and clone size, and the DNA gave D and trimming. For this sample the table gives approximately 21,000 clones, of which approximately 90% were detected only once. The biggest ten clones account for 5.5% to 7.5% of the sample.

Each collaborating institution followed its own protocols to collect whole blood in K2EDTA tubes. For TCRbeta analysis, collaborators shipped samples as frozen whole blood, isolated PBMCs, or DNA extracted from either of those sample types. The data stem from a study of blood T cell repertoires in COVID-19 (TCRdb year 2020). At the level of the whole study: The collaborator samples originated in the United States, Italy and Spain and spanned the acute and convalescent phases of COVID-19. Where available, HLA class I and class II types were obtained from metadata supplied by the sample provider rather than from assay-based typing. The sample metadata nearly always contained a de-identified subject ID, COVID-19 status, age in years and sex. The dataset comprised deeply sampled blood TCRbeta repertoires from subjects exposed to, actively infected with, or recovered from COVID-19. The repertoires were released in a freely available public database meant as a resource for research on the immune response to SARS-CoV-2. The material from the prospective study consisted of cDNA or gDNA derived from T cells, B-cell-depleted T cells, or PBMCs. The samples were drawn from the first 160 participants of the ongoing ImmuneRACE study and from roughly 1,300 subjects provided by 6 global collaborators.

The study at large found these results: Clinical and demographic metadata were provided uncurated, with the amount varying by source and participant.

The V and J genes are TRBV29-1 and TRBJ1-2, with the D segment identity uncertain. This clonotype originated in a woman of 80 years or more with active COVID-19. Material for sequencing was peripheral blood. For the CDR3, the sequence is CSYGRDRDNTF. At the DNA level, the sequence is TGCAGCTATGGTCGGGATCGGGATAACACCTTC.